A selection of T cell receptor beta chains follows, all from one sample in a study of cytomegalovirus exposure and HLA in healthy donors. Using immunoSEQ multiplex PCR, the repertoire was profiled, and TCRdb retains in-frame clones only, with some absent. The sample contains 75,000 to 100,000 clones, roughly four fifths of which appear only once. The specimen sequenced was PBMCs. The receptors derive from a man aged 35 to 55 in good health and CMV-seropositive. Each CDR3 is given with its conserved first and last residue. D genes are given only for firm matches. Some rows mark clone size as missing; the rest say once, few, many or name a class of expanded clone.

cdr3_aa: CASSLTGSDQFF
cdr3_nt: TGTGCCAGCAGCTTAACAGGGAGTGATCAGTTCTTC
v_call: TRBV7-9
cdr3_length: 12
j_call: TRBJ2-1
clone_size: .
d_call: .

cdr3_aa: CASSSSRLAERNSPLHF
cdr3_nt: TGTGCCAGCAGCTCGAGCCGGCTTGCGGAACGGAATTCACCCCTCCACTTT
v_call: TRBV7-8
cdr3_length: 17
j_call: TRBJ1-6
clone_size: few
d_call: .

cdr3_aa: CASSQTAYESSGANVLTF
cdr3_nt: TGCGCCAGCAGCCAAACAGCTTATGAAAGCTCTGGGGCCAACGTCCTGACTTTC
v_call: TRBV4-1
cdr3_length: 18
j_call: TRBJ2-6
clone_size: .
d_call: .

cdr3_aa: CASSLRTSGTDTQYF
cdr3_nt: TGTGCCAGCAGCCTAAGGACTAGCGGGACAGATACGCAGTATTTT
v_call: TRBV5-4
cdr3_length: 15
j_call: TRBJ2-3
clone_size: few
d_call: TRBD2

cdr3_aa: CASSPGLAGGSDTQYF
cdr3_nt: TGCGCCAGCAGTCCCGGACTAGCGGGGGGGTCAGATACGCAGTATTTT
v_call: TRBV5-1
cdr3_length: 16
j_call: TRBJ2-3
clone_size: .
d_call: TRBD2

cdr3_aa: CASSQGLAGATDTQYF
cdr3_nt: TGCGCCAGCAGCCAGGGACTAGCGGGAGCCACAGATACGCAGTATTTT
v_call: TRBV5-1
cdr3_length: 16
j_call: TRBJ2-3
clone_size: .
d_call: TRBD2

cdr3_aa: CASSERYTRGTNEKLFF
cdr3_nt: TGTGCCAGCAGTGAACGATATACGCGGGGAACTAATGAAAAACTGTTTTTT
v_call: TRBV6-1
cdr3_length: 17
j_call: TRBJ1-4
clone_size: .
d_call: .

cdr3_aa: CASSPPGAPGNTIYF
cdr3_nt: TGTGCCAGCTCACCACCGGGGGCGCCGGGAAACACCATATATTTT
v_call: TRBV18
cdr3_length: 15
j_call: TRBJ1-3
clone_size: .
d_call: .

cdr3_aa: CASRRQPANTGELFF
cdr3_nt: TGTGCCAGCAGGCGGCAGCCCGCGAACACCGGGGAGCTGTTTTTT
v_call: TRBV27
cdr3_length: 15
j_call: TRBJ2-2
clone_size: .
d_call: .

cdr3_aa: CASSPRANTEAFF
cdr3_nt: TGTGCCAGCAGTCCGAGGGCGAACACTGAAGCTTTCTTT
v_call: TRBV6-5
cdr3_length: 13
j_call: TRBJ1-1
clone_size: few
d_call: .